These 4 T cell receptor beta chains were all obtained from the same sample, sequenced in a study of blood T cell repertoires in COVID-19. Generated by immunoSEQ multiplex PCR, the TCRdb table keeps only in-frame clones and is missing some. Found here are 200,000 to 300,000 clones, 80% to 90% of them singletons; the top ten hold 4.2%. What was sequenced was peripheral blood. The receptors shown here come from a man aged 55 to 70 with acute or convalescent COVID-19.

The CDR3 coding sequence is TGTGCCAGCAGTTACGGACTAGAAGGGGTCGATGAGCAGTTCTTC. Its translation: CASSYGLEGVDEQFF. J is TRBJ2-1 and V is TRBV6-5, with 7 positions matching TRBD2. CDR1 is MNHEY, CDR2 SVGAGI, per germline. V lost 2 bases to trimming and J lost 8 bases; unmatched junction nucleotides: 9. The CDR3 consists of 15 residues.

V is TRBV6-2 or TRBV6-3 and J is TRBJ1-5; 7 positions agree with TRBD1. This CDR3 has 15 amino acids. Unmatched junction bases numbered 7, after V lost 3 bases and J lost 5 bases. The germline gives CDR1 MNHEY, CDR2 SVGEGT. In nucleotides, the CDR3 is TGTGCCAGCAGTTATCAACAGGGGCGTTATCAGCCCCAGCATTTT. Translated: CASSYQQGRYQPQHF.

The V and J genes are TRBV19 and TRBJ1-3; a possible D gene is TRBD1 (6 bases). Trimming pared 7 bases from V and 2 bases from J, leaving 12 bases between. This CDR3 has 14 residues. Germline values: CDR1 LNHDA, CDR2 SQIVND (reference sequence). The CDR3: CASNKGGAGNTIYF. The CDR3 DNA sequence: TGTGCCAGTAACAAGGGGGGGGCTGGAAACACCATATATTTT.

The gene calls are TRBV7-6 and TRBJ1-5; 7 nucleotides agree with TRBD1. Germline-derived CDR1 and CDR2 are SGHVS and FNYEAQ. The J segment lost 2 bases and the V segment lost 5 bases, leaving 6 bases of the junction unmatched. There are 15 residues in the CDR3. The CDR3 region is CASSIGGQGNQPQHF. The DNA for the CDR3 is TGTGCCAGCAGCATAGGAGGACAGGGCAATCAGCCCCAGCATTTT.